This TCR beta chain was recorded in a study of shared clonotypes between healthy human individuals. General study results and limits: The represented genetic and exposure-history diversity was limited by the small number of donors.

Methods used by the authors: Because ImmunoSEQ provided only junction sequences with no quality scores, the filtering differed. TCRdb's copy holds only in-frame clones and misses some; the assay was immunoSEQ multiplex PCR. That table gives V, J and clone size, and the DNA gave D and trimming. The table records some 2,400,000 clones, 95% of them present only once. Caucasian adults living in Nashville, Tennessee, provided all samples. In the CD4+ fraction, cells were divided into CD45RA+ naive and CD45RA-negative memory subsets. CDR1 is MNHNS, CDR2 SASEGT, per germline. This CDR3 is 14 amino acids long. V lost 2 bases and J 7 bases, leaving 11 bases between the germline ends. As to this clone: Its cognate antigen is unknown.

Sample: naive CD4+ T cells sorted from blood. Subset meaning: CD45RA+ positively selected. This sequence was found in a man between 18 and 29 years old in good health. The chain recombines TRBV6-1 with TRBJ1-4; maybe TRBD1 (6 bases). The CDR3 DNA is TGTGCCAGCAGTGAAAGGGGGATCGTTGAAAAACTGTTTTTT. Translating gives CASSERGIVEKLFF.